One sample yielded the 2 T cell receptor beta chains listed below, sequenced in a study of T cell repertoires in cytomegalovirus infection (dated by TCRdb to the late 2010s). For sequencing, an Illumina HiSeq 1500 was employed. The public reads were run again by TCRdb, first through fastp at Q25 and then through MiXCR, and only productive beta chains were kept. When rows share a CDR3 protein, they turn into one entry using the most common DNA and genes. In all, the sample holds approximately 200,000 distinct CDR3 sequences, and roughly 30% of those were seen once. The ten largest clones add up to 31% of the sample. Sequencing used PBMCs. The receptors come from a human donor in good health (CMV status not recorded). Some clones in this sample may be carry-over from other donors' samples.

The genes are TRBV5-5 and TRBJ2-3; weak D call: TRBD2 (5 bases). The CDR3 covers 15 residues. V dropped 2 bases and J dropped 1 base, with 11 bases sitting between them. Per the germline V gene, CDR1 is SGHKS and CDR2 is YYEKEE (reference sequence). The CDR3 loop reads CASSLAGVGTDTQYF. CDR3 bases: TGTGCCAGCAGCTTAGCCGGGGTCGGCACAGATACGCAGTATTTT.

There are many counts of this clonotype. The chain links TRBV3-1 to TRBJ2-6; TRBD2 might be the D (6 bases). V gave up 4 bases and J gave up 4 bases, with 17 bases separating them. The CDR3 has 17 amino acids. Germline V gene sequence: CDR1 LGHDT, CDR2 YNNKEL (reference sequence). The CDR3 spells CASSPLVGGAGANVLTF. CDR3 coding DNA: TGTGCCAGCAGCCCCCTTGTGGGAGGCGCCGGGGCCAACGTCCTGACTTTC.